The clone carrying this T cell receptor beta chain was seen ten or more times. Its antigen is not identified. This record comes from a study of T cells in Graves' hyperthyroidism and ophthalmopathy. Overall study context: Peripheral blood specimens were obtained at initial diagnosis, prior to any treatment. The study's findings and limits: Onset of ophthalmopathy came a median 6.5 months after the model predicted it.

This CDR3 is 15 amino acids long. CDR1 and CDR2 from the germline V gene are MDHEN and SYDVKM. Trimming took 6 bases from V and 7 from J, leaving 18 bases between them. TCR beta CDR3 regions were amplified from RNA transcripts. The primer set for the first-round RT-PCR of the TCR CDR3 was HTBI. TCRdb recomputed calls from the multiplex PCR reads with MiXCR, one row per CDR3 protein. The sample holds 550,000 to 800,000 distinct CDR3 sequences, around a sixth seen once. Hyperthyroidism was newly diagnosed in patients aged 18 to 65 (duration under 2 months). Out of over 9 ml of fresh peripheral blood came the PBMCs.

The rearrangement links TRBV28 to TRBJ1-4; possible D gene TRBD1, 5 bases. The TCR sequence derives from a man in his forties or fifties with Graves' hyperthyroidism. Input material: blood. The CDR3 DNA reads as TGTGCCAGCAGCCGCGGAGGGGCGGCACGTGAAAAACTGTTTTTT. This gives the protein CASSRGGAAREKLFF.